This T cell receptor (beta chain) was found in a study of post-analysis software for immune sequencing data. General study points: Patients carried roughly five TRBV segments more frequently than controls did, and TRBV5-6, TRBV5-1 and TRBV20-1 were among them. Normalized Chao1 diversity was significantly lower in multiple sclerosis patients than in controls.

The CDR3 loop spans 16 amino acids. V was cut by 2 bases and J by 0 bases, with 14 bases left in between. CDR1 SGHTA and CDR2 FQGNSA come from the germline V gene. The library was made from cDNA and included unique molecular identifiers. Input amounts of 1 to 10 million T cells were used. These gave some 500,000 cDNA molecules, so each molecule approximated one T cell. Each CDR3 protein is one row after TCRdb ran MiXCR on the PCR reads. The sample carries 820,000 or so distinct CDR3 sequences, about 57% recorded once. As regards this clonotype: Antigen specificity is unknown.

The sequenced sample was blood. This chain links TRBV7-2 with TRBJ2-7; maybe TRBD2 (7 bases). The TCR comes from a girl aged 10 to 17 with multiple sclerosis. The CDR3 DNA follows: TGTGCCAGCAGCTTAATGGGGGGGGGCCGCTCCTACGAGCAGTACTTC. Amino acid sequence: CASSLMGGGRSYEQYF.